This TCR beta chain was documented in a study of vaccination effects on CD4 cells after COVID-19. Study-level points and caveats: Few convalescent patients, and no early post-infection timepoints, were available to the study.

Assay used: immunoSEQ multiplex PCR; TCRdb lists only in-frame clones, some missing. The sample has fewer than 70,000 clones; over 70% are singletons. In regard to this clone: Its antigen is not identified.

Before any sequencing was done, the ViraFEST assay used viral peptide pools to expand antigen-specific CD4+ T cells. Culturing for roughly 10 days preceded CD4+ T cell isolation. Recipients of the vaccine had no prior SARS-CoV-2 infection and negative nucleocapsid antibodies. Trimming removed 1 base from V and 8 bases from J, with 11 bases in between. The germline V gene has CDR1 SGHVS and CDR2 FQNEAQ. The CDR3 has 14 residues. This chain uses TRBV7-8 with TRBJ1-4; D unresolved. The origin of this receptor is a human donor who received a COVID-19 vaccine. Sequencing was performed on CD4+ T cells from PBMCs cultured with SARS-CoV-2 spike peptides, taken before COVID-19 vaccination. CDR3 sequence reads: CASSLGSTGEKLFF. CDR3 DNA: TGTGCCAGCAGCTTAGGGTCTACCGGAGAAAAACTGTTTTTT.